The present entry profiles one T cell receptor (beta chain) with its context. The sample originates from a study of blood T cell repertoires in COVID-19. Assay: immunoSEQ multiplex PCR; the TCRdb copy retains only in-frame clones and omits some. This sample has around 180,000 clones, with approximately 84% found just once. Before being deemed recovered, Cohort 3 donors had two negative PCRs, clearance, or symptom resolution. CDR3 length: 17 residues. Looked up from germline, CDR1 is MGHRA and CDR2 is YSYEKL. Trimming at V came to 4 bases and at J to 5 bases, leaving 13 bases not matched to a gene. The receptor comes from a man aged 45 to 65 who had recovered from COVID-19. Material for sequencing was PBMCs or T cells enriched from blood (not recorded which). The rearrangement uses TRBV4-1 and TRBJ2-1, with TRBD1 identical over 8 bases. The CDR3 coding sequence is TGCGCCAGCAGCCGCCTTTCTCGACAGGGGAACCACAATGAGCAGTTCTTC. This sequence encodes CASSRLSRQGNHNEQFF.